This note documents a single T cell receptor (beta chain) sequence. The sample belongs to a study of T cells expressing NK-cell markers. In the study overall: Out of eight donors sequenced, seven tested HCMV-seropositive and the remaining one seronegative.

Template switching by 5'RACE with UMIs generated the TCR beta cDNA. TCRdb processed the 5' RACE reads again and assigns one entry to each CDR3 protein, with no DNA. This listing includes 350,000 to 450,000 distinct CDR3 sequences. The CDR3 is 12 residues long. Germline-derived CDR1 and CDR2 are MNHNS and SASEGT. This receptor was identified in a man aged 18-70 years in good health. V gene TRBV6-1 combines with J gene TRBJ1-1. Source material: blood T cells: a sorted CD56 or NKG2C T cell subset, CD4+ or CD8+ T cells, or bulk PBMC T cells (not recorded which). CDR3 sequence reads: CASIGVNTEAFF.